Listed below are T cell receptor beta chains from one sample, sequenced in a study of blood T cell repertoires in COVID-19. Libraries were prepared by immunoSEQ multiplex PCR; TCRdb keeps only in-frame clonotypes and omits some of them. Here the sample spans under 45,000 clones, about three quarters being singletons. Sequenced: peripheral blood. The receptors originated from a man aged 55 to 70 with active COVID-19. CDR3s include the opening cysteine and the closing phenylalanine or tryptophan. A D gene is named only where the DNA matches it firmly. Part of the rows lack a size; the others show once, few, many or a class for expanded clones.

j_call d_call clone_size v_call cdr3_length cdr3_nt cdr3_aa
TRBJ2-7 TRBD2 - TRBV7-9 13 TGTGCCAGCAGCTTGACTAGCGACTACGAGCAGTACTTC CASSLTSDYEQYF
TRBJ1-5 - - TRBV5-1 15 TGCGCCAGCAGCAAGGATCAGGGTCCCGATCAGCCCCAGCATTTT CASSKDQGPDQPQHF
TRBJ2-2 - - TRBV6-5 13 TGTGCCAGCAGGGACAGTTTCACCGGGGAGCTGTTTTTT CASRDSFTGELFF
TRBJ1-1 - few TRBV3-1/TRBV3-2 16 TGTGCCAGCAGCCAAGATCGAGGTGATATGAACACTGAAGCTTTCTTT CASSQDRGDMNTEAFF
TRBJ1-2 TRBD1 few TRBV2 14 TGTGCCAGCAGTGGCGCAGGGGGCGGCTATGGCTACACCTTC CASSGAGGGYGYTF
TRBJ1-2 TRBD1 once TRBV5-6 14 TGTGCCAGCAGCTTGGTTACAGGGGGGGATGGCTACACCTTC CASSLVTGGDGYTF
TRBJ2-1 TRBD2 - TRBV19 15 TGTGCCAGTAGTCGTCGACTAGCGGGAGGCAATGAGCAGTTCTTC CASSRRLAGGNEQFF
TRBJ1-5 - once TRBV4-3 14 TGCGCCAGCAGCCAGTTCCGGGGAGACCAGCCCCAGCATTTT CASSQFRGDQPQHF
TRBJ2-7 - - TRBV7-6 15 TGTGCCAGCAGCTTAGGGGGCGAAAGCTCCTACGAGCAGTACTTC CASSLGGESSYEQYF
TRBJ2-3 TRBD2 - TRBV6-1 16 TGTGCCAGCAGTGAGGCTAGCGGGGGGGTTGGGGATACGCAGTATTTT CASSEASGGVGDTQYF
TRBJ2-2 TRBD2 few TRBV4-1 19 TGCGCCAGCAGCCCCAGGGTATCGAGCGGGGGGACTCACACCGGGGAGCTGTTTTTT CASSPRVSSGGTHTGELFF
TRBJ2-1 TRBD2 - TRBV7-9 16 TGTGCCAGCAGCTCCCTAAATAGCGGGGGGGATCATGAGCAGTTCTTC CASSSLNSGGDHEQFF
TRBJ2-7 TRBD2 - TRBV5-4 14 TGTGCCAGCAGCGCGGGACTAGCGGGGGACGAGCAGTACTTC CASSAGLAGDEQYF
TRBJ2-3 TRBD1 - TRBV5-1 14 TGCGCCAGCAGCCCAGACAGGGGATCGGATACGCAGTATTTT CASSPDRGSDTQYF
TRBJ2-7 - - TRBV24-1 12 TGTGCCACCAGTGATTTTTCCGGCGAGCAGTACTTC CATSDFSGEQYF
TRBJ1-1 - - TRBV5-1 13 TGCGCCAGCAGCTCTGGGGCCGCGGGGGAAGCTTTCTTT CASSSGAAGEAFF
TRBJ2-2 TRBD1 - TRBV30 13 TGTGCCGGCCGGGACAGGGAGGCCGGGGAGCTGTTTTTT CAGRDREAGELFF
TRBJ2-2 - - TRBV7-2 14 TGTGCCAGCAGCCTCGGTACGAACACCGGGGAGCTGTTTTTT CASSLGTNTGELFF
TRBJ1-2 - - TRBV7-2 15 TGTGCCAGCAGCTTAGCTGAGACGGTCGGGGGTGGCTACACCTTC CASSLAETVGGGYTF
TRBJ1-2 - - TRBV6-6 15 TGTGCCAGCTTCTCGCAGGGTTCCTCTAACTATGGCTACACCTTC CASFSQGSSNYGYTF